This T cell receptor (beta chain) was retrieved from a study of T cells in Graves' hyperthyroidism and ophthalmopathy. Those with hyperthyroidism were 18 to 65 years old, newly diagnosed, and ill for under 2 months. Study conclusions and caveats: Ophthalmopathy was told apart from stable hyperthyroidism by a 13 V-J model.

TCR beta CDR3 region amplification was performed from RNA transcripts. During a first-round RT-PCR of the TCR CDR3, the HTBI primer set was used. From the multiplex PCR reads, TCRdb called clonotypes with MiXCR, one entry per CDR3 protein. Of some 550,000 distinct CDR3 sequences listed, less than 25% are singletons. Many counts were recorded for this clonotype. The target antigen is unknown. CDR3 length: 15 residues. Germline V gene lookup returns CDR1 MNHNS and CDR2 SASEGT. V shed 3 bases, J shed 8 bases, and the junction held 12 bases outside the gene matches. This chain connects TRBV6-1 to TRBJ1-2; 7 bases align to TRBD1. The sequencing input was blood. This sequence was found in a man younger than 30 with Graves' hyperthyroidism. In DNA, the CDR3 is TGTGCCAGCAGTGACCTGACAGGGCCCTATGGGGGCTACACCTTC. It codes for CASSDLTGPYGGYTF.